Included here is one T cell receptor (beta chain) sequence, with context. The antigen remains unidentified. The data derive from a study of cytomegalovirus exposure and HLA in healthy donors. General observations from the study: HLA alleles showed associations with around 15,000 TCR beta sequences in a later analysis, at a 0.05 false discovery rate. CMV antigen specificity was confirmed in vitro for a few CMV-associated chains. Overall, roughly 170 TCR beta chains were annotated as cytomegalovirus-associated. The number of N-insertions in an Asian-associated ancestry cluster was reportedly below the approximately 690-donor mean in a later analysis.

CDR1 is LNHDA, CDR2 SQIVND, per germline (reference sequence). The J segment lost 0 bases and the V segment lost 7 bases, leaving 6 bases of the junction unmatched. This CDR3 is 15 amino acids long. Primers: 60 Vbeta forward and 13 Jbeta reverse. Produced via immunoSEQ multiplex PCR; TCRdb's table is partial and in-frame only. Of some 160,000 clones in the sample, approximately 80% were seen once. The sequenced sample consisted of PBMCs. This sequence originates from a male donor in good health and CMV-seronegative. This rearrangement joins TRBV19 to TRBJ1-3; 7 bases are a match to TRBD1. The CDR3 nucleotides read TGTGCCAGTACCCCGACAGGGATCTCTGGAAACACCATATATTTT. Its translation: CASTPTGISGNTIYF.